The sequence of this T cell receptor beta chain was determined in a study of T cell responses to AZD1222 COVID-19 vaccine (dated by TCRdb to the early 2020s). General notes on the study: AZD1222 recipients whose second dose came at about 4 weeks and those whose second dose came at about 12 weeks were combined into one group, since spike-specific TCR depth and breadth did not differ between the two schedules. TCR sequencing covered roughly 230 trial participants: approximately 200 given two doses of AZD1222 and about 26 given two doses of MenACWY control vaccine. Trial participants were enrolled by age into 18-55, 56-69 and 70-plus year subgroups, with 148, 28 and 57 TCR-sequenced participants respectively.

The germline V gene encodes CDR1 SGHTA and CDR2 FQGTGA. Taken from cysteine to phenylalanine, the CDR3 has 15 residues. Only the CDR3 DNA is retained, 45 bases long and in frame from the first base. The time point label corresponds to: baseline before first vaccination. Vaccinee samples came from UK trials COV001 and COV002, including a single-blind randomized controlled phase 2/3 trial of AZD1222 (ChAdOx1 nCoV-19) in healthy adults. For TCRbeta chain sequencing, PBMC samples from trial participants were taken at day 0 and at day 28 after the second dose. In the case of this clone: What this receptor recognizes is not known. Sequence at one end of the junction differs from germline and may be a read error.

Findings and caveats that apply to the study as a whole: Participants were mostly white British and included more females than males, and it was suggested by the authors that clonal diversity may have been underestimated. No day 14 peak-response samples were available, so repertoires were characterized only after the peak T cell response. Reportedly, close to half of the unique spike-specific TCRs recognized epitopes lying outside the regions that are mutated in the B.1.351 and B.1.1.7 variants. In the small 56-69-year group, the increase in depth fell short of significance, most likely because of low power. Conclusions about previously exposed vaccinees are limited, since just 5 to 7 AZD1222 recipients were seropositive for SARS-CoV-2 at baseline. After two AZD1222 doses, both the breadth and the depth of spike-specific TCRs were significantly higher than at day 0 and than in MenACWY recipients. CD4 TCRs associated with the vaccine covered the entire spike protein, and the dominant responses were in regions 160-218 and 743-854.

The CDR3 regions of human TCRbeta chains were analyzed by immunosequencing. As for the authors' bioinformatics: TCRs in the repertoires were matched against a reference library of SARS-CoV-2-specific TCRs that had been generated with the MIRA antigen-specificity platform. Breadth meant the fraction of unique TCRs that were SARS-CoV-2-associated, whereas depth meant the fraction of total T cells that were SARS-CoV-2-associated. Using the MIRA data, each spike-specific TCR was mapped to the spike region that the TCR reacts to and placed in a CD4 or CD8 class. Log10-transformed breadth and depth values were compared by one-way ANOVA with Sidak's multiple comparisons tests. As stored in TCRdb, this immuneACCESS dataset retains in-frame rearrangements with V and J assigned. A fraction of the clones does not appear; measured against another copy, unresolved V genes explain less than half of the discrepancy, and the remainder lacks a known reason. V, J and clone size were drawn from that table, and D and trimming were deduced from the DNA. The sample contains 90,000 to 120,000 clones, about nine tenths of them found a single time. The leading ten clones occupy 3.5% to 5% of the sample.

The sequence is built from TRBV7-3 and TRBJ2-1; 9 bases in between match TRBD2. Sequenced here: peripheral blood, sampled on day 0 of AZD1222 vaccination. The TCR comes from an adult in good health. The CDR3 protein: CASSITGTSYNEQFF. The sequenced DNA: TGTGCCAGCAGCATAACCGGGACTAGCTATAATGAGCAGTTCTTC.